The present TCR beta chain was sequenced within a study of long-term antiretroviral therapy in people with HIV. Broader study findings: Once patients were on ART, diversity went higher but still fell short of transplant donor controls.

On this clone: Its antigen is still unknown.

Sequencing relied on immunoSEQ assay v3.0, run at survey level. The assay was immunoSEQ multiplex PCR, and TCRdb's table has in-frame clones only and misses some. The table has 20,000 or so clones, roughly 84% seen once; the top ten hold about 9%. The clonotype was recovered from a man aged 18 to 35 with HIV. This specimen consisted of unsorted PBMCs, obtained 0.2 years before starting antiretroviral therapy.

The CDR3 here is CASSQGPGDSPLHF. The CDR3 DNA is TGTGCCAGCAGTCAGGGGCCGGGGGATTCACCCCTCCACTTT. The chain recombines TRBV11-2 with TRBJ1-6, with D possibly TRBD1 on 6 matching bases. V lost 6 bases and J 8 bases, leaving 14 bases between the germline ends. CDR1 is SGHAT, CDR2 FQNNGV, per germline. This CDR3 comprises 14 residues.